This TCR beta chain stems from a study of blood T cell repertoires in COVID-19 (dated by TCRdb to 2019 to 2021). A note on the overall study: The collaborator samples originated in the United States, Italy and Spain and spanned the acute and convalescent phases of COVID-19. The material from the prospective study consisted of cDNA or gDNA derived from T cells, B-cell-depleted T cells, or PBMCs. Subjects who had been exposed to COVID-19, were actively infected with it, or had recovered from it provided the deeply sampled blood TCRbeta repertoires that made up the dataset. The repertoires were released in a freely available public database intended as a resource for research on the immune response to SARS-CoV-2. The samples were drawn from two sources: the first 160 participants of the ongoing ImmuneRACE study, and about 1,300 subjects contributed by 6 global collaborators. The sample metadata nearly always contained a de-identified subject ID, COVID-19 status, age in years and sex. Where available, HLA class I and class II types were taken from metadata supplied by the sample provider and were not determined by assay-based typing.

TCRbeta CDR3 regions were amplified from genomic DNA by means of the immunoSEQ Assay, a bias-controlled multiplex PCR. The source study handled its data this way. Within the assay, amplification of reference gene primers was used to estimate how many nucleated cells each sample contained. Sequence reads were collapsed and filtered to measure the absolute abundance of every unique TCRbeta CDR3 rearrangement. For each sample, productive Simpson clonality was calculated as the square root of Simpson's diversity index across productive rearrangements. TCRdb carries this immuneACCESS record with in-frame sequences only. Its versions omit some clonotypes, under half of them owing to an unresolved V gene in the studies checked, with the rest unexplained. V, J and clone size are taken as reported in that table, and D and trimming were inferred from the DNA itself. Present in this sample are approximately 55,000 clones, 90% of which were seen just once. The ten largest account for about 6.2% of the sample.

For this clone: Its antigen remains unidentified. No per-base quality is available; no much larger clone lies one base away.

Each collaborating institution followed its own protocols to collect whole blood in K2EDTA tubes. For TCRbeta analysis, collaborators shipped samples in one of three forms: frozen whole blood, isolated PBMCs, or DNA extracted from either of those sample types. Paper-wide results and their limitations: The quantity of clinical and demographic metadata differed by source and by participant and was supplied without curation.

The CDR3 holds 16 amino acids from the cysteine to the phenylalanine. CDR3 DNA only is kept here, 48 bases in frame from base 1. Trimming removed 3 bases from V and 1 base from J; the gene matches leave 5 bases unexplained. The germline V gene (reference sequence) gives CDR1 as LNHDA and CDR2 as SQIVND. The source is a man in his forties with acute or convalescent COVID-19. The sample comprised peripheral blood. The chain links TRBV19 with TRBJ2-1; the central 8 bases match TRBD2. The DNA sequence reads TGTGCCAGTAGTATTGAGGCGGGAGGATCCTACAATGAGCAGTTCTTC. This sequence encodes CASSIEAGGSYNEQFF.